This T cell receptor beta chain appears in the sequencing data of a study of long-term antiretroviral therapy in people with HIV. On this clone itself: What it binds is not known.

Germline CDR1 SNHLY, CDR2 FYNNEI. With 10 bases clipped from V and 2 bases from J, the junction kept 5 bases outside the gene matches. This CDR3 region has 13 residues. Study results and caveats: Sampling of blood ran from about 2003 to 2017, and older ART regimens were possibly in use. Post-ART diversity increased but stayed below transplant donor controls.

Participants with HIV, all of them, were treated in the United States. Every specimen provided about 0.9-10 million cryopreserved PBMC before DNA extraction took place. Survey-level resolution applied to immunoSEQ assay v3.0. Repertoires were generated with immunoSEQ multiplex PCR, while TCRdb's copy carries only in-frame clones and drops some. The sample has around 20,000 clones; around three quarters are singletons. The source is a young woman with HIV. The material was unsorted PBMCs, obtained 2.9 years after starting antiretroviral therapy. The chain has TRBV2 and TRBJ1-5; 7 nucleotides align to TRBD1. CDR3 loop: CATTGTGNQPQHF. Written as DNA, the CDR3 is TGTGCCACCACCGGGACAGGCAATCAGCCCCAGCATTTT.